The 15 T cell receptor beta chains below were found in one sample sequenced in a study of cytomegalovirus exposure and HLA in healthy donors. Researchers ran the PCR with 60 Vbeta and 13 Jbeta primers. Measured with immunoSEQ multiplex PCR; TCRdb has only the in-frame clones, and not every one. The profile shows approximately 300,000 clones, around 80% of them singletons. Sequencing was performed on PBMCs. These receptors were taken from a girl between 2 and 10 years old in good health and CMV-seronegative.

The chain employs TRBV28 and TRBJ2-1, with TRBD2 as a possible D gene (8 bases). In germline, CDR1 is MDHEN, CDR2 SYDVKM. The CDR3 covers 16 residues. Trimming removed 6 bases at V and 3 bases at J, with 18 bases between. CDR3 in DNA: TGTGCCAGCAGGCGAGCGGGGGACAGCTTCTACAATGAGCAGTTCTTC. Its translation is CASRRAGDSFYNEQFF.

This chain links TRBV5-6 with TRBJ1-2; possibly TRBD1 for D (6 bases). V was shortened by 4 bases and J by 2 bases, with 18 bases between the two germline ends. CDR3 length: 16 residues. CDR1 is SGHDT and CDR2 is YYEEEE in the germline V gene. The DNA for the CDR3 is TGTGCCAGCAGCCCCCTTCTTTCGACAGGCAACTATGGCTACACCTTC. Translation: CASSPLLSTGNYGYTF.

The V call is TRBV5-6, the J call TRBJ2-7; TRBD2 matches at 7 bases. Germline-derived CDR1 and CDR2 are SGHDT and YYEEEE. Trimming cost V 4 bases and J 5 bases; bases outside gene matches: 12. The CDR3 extends over 15 amino acids. CDR3 sequence reads: CASSGGSNSIDEQYF. For the CDR3, the DNA is TGTGCCAGCAGCGGCGGGAGCAACTCCATCGACGAGCAGTACTTC.

This chain joins TRBV28 and TRBJ1-5; D not certain. The CDR3 spans 15 residues. V dropped 5 bases and J dropped 2 bases, with 13 bases sitting between them. The germline gives CDR1 MDHEN, CDR2 SYDVKM. The CDR3 sequence is CASSPLMGGNQPQHF. DNA of the CDR3: TGTGCCAGCAGTCCCCTTATGGGCGGCAATCAGCCCCAGCATTTT.

The CDR3: CASSSGRGKNEQFF. CDR3 sequence (DNA): TGTGCCAGCAGTAGCGGGAGGGGGAAAAATGAGCAGTTCTTC. The chain uses TRBV2 and TRBJ2-1, with 10 bases aligning to TRBD2. The V and J ends lost 5 bases and 7 bases, in that order; junction bases with no gene match: 5. The CDR3 contains 14 residues. Germline CDR1 SNHLY, CDR2 FYNNEI.

The V gene is TRBV9, the J gene TRBJ2-2; no clear D gene. CDR1 and CDR2 from the germline V gene are SGDLS and YYNGEE. Trimming left V 2 bases short and J 1 base short, with 15 bases between. The CDR3 runs 17 residues. This CDR3 is CASSVWPPHQNTGELFF. CDR3 bases: TGTGCCAGCAGCGTTTGGCCTCCCCACCAGAACACCGGGGAGCTGTTTTTT. The full variable domain, with the rest looked up from reference TRBV9 and TRBJ2-2, is DSGVTQTPKHLITATGQRVTLRCSPRSGDLSVYWYQQSLDQGLQFLIQYYNGEERAKGNILERFSAQQFPDLHSELNLSSLELGDSALYFCASSVWPPHQNTGELFFGEGSRLTVL.

In this sample, this clone turned up a few times. The chain employs TRBV7-8 and TRBJ2-3, with 10 bases lining up with TRBD2. With V trimmed by 5 bases and J by 6 bases, 8 bases remained unmatched. This CDR3 spans 15 amino acids. In germline, CDR1 is SGHVS, CDR2 FQNEAQ. CDR3 loop: CASSPAQRGGDTQYF. CDR3 sequence (DNA): TGTGCCAGCAGCCCAGCACAGCGGGGGGGCGATACGCAGTATTTT.

This clone occurred a few times. The chain carries TRBV6-1 and TRBJ1-1; tentative D call: TRBD1 (5 bases). The V gene lost 4 bases and the J gene lost 6 bases, with 12 bases spanning the gap. Germline V gene lookup returns CDR1 MNHNS and CDR2 SASEGT. This CDR3 is built from 13 residues. The DNA of the CDR3 is TGTGCCAGCAGTGCCCCGGGGGACCCTGAAGCTTTCTTT. Its protein product is CASSAPGDPEAFF.

V gene TRBV2 combines with J gene TRBJ2-3; D gene uncertain. CDR1 is SNHLY, CDR2 FYNNEI, per germline. This CDR3 spans 12 amino acids. Trimming cost V 0 bases and J 11 bases, with 9 bases left between them. The CDR3, as DNA: TGTGCCAGCAGTGAAGCTTCCACCGGGCAGTATTTT. This encodes CASSEASTGQYF. Full variable domain (missing parts from reference TRBV2 and TRBJ2-3): EPEVTQTPSHQVTQMGQEVILRCVPISNHLYFYWYRQILGQKVEFLVSFYNNEISEKSEIFDDQFSVERPDGSNFTLKIRSTKLEDSAMYFCASSEASTGQYFGPGTRLTVL.

The chain has TRBV19 and TRBJ1-2; 7 bases match TRBD1. CDR1 and CDR2 from the germline V gene are LNHDA and SQIVND (reference sequence). The CDR3 is 12 amino acids. V trimming: 7 bases; J trimming: 6 bases; junction bases outside the gene matches: 5. The CDR3 coding sequence is TGTGCCAGTAACGCAGGGGGGAATGGCTACACCTTC. This codes for CASNAGGNGYTF. Complete variable domain (other parts from reference TRBV19 and TRBJ1-2): DGGITQSPKYLFRKEGQNVTLSCEQNLNHDAMYWYRQDPGQGLRLIYYSQIVNDFQKGDIAEGYSVSREKKESFPLTVTSAQKNPTAFYLCASNAGGNGYTFGSGTRLTVV.

The chain links TRBV28 to TRBJ2-3; 15 positions agree with TRBD2. The germline V gene has CDR1 MDHEN and CDR2 SYDVKM. V shed 7 bases, J shed 2 bases, and the junction held 10 bases outside the gene matches. The CDR3 runs 18 residues. The CDR3 nucleotides read TGTGCCAGCAACATGCTAGGACTAGCGGGGGGGATCACAGATACGCAGTATTTT. It yields the protein CASNMLGLAGGITDTQYF.

This chain joins TRBV2 and TRBJ2-7; no reliable D call. Trimming left V 8 bases short and J 0 bases short, with 8 bases between. The CDR3 runs to 12 residues. Looked up from germline, CDR1 is SNHLY and CDR2 is FYNNEI. CDR3 loop: CASHMSSYEQYF. CDR3 in DNA: TGTGCCAGCCATATGAGCTCCTACGAGCAGTACTTC.

This clone was observed once. V usage is TRBV4-2 and J usage is TRBJ2-1; 9 nucleotides match TRBD2. CDR1 and CDR2 from the germline V gene are LGHNA and YNFKEQ. There are 17 residues in the CDR3. V lost 0 bases, J lost 3 bases, and 6 bases stayed unmatched. CDR3 sequence: CASSQDWRGGYYNEQFF. For the CDR3, the DNA is TGTGCCAGCAGCCAAGATTGGCGGGGGGGGTACTACAATGAGCAGTTCTTC.

This clone was recorded a few times. The CDR3 protein is CASSAKTGEAYNEQFF. The CDR3 nucleotides are TGTGCCAGCAGCGCCAAGACAGGGGAGGCCTACAATGAGCAGTTCTTC. The rearrangement joins TRBV7-9 to TRBJ2-1; TRBD1 matches 8 bases. The V segment lost 5 bases and the J segment 2 bases; nucleotides outside the gene matches: 8. The CDR3 is made up of 16 amino acids. The germline V gene has CDR1 SEHNR and CDR2 FQNEAQ (reference sequence).

V gene TRBV11-2 combines with J gene TRBJ2-7; 9 nucleotides match TRBD2. V lost 4 bases to trimming and J lost 5 bases; unmatched junction nucleotides: 9. The CDR3 extends over 15 amino acids. Germline assignment: CDR1 SGHAT and CDR2 FQNNGV. CDR3 DNA: TGTGCCAGCAGCTCCATGACTAGCGGTGGCCACGAGCAGTACTTC. Residues: CASSSMTSGGHEQYF.